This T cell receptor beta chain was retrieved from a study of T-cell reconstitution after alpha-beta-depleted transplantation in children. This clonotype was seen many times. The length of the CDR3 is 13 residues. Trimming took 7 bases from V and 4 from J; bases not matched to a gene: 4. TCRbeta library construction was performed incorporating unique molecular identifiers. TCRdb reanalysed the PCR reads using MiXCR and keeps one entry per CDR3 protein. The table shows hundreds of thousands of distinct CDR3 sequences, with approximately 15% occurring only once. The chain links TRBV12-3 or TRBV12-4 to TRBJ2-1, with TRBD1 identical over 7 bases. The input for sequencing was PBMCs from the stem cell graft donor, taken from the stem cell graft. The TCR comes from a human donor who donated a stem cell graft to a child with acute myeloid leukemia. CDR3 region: CASIPGGYNEQFF. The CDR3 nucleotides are TGTGCCAGCATCCCAGGGGGATACAATGAGCAGTTCTTC.